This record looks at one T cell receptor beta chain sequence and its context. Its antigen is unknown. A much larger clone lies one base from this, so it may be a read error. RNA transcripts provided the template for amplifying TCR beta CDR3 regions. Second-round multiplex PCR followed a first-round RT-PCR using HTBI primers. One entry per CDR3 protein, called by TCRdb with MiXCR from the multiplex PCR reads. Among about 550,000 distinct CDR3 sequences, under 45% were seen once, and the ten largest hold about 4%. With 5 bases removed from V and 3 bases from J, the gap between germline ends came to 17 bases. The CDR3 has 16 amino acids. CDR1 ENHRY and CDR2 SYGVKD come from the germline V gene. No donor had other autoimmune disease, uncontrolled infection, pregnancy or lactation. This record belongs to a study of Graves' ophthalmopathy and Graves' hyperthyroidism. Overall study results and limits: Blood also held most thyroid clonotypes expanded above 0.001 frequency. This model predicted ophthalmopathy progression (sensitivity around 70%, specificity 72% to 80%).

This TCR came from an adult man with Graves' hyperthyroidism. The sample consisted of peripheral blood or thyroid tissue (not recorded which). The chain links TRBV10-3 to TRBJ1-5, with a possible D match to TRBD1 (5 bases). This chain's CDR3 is CAISSGTARFNQPQHF. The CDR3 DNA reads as TGTGCCATCAGTTCCGGGACGGCGCGCTTCAATCAGCCCCAGCATTTT.